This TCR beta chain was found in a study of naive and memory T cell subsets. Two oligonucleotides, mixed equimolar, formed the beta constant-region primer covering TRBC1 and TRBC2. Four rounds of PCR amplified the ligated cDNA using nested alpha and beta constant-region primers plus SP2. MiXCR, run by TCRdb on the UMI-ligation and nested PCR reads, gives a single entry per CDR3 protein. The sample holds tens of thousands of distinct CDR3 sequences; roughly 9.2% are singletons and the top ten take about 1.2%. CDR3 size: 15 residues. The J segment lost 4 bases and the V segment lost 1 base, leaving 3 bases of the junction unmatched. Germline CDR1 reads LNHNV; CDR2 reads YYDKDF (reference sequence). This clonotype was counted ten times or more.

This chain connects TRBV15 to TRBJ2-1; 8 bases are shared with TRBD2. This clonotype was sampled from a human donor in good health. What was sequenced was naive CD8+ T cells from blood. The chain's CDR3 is CATSRGSGNYNEQFF. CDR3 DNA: TGTGCCACCAGCAGAGGTAGCGGGAATTACAATGAGCAGTTCTTC.